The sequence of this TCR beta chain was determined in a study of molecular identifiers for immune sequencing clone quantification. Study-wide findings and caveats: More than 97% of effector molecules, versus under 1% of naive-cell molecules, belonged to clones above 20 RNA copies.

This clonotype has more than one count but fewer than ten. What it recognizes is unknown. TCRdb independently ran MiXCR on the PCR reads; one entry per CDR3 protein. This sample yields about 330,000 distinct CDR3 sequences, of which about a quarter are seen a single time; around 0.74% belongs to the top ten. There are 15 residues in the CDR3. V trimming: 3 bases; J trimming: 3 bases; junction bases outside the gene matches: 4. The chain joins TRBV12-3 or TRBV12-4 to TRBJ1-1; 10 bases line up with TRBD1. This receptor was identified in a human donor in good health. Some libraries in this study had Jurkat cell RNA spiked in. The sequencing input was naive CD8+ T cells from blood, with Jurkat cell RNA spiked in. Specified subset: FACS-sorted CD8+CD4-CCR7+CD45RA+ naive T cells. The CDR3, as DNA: TGTGCCAGCAGTTTGACAGGGGGCGTCGACACTGAAGCTTTCTTT. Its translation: CASSLTGGVDTEAFF.